Given below is one T cell receptor (beta chain) in context. This clonotype was observed a handful of times. Its recognized antigen is unknown. Per-base quality was not reported, and no clone a single base away is much larger than it. Via the germline V gene, CDR1 is SGDLS and CDR2 YYNGEE. The CDR3 contains 14 residues, cysteine and phenylalanine counted. The DNA shown is the 42-base CDR3, in frame from base 1. V is pruned by 0 bases and J by 5 bases, leaving 3 bases of the junction without a gene match. These data belong to a study of identical twins listed by TCRdb under 2016. General notes on the study: The study deep-sequenced TCR alpha and beta repertoires from monozygotic twins, unrelated adults of various ages and cord blood to test whether fetal clonotypes persist. To rule out contamination, the twin experiments were replicated at different times with different library preparation protocols. General study outcomes and caveats: The excess sharing between twins in beta out-of-frame sequences was weaker because fewer shared sequences reduced the signal-to-noise ratio. Abundant cord blood beta clonotypes had fewer insertions, young adult naive repertoires showed a similar but weaker trend, and memory repertoires showed no such trend. Because the same donors could not be followed over many years, the conclusions depended on cross-sectional statistical analysis. Zero-insertion analyses could be partly confounded by invariant T cells such as MAIT and iNKT, although diverse VJ usage argued against such confounding for most clonotypes. Compared with coincidental sharing between unrelated individuals, out-of-frame TCR alpha sequences shared between twins showed an excess of sequences with low generation probability. In monozygotic twins, out-of-frame TCR alpha sharing was systematically underestimated by recombination models, although the models agreed with sharing between unrelated individuals.

Only healthy Caucasian donors were included. The twin cohort consisted of three pairs of female monozygotic twins, all aged about 18 to 30 years. Positive isolation kits from Invitrogen were used to isolate the CD4+ and CD8+ T cell populations. Library construction relied on 5' RACE. The data were produced on an Illumina HiSeq 2000. Template switching introduced a universal primer binding site; the final cDNA contained a unique molecular identifier, enabling accurate counting of TCR cDNA molecules. Specific primers in the conserved constant-segment region were used to synthesize first-strand cDNA for TCR alpha and beta chains. To control for contamination, every cDNA library was double barcoded, receiving both a SMART-Mk sample barcode and Illumina barcodes. TruSeq adapter sequences and Illumina sample barcodes were added in two successive PCR steps. Sequencing of the TCR alpha and beta cDNA libraries was done on the Illumina HiSeq platform using custom primers. The authors processed their data as follows. MiGEC processed the raw reads to extract unique molecular identifiers, while MiXCR was used to determine the CDR3 positions. Recombination models were inferred per individual with the repgenHMM and IGoR tools using an EM algorithm. The tcR package in R was used for shared clonotype analysis, with sharing normalized by the product of cloneset sizes. Out-of-frame nonproductive sequences were analyzed to study raw recombination free of thymic and clonal selection effects. In TCRdb, the public reads were trimmed at Q25 with fastp and aligned with MiXCR, with productive beta chains retained. When rows share a CDR3 protein, they turn into one entry using the most common DNA and genes. The V and J calls come from TCRdb's annotation, not from the publication. This sample has roughly 220,000 distinct CDR3 sequences in its table, and about 6.7% of those were observed once. The ten top clones hold roughly 15% of the sample.

These data also formed part of another study, on T cells expressing NK-cell markers. The second publication reports: In sorted CD3+CD56+NKG2C+, CD3+CD56+NKG2C- and CD3+CD56-NKG2C+ T-cell subsets from about 8 donors, TCR beta-chain repertoires were profiled. Among the eight sequenced donors, only one was HCMV-seronegative, while the other seven were HCMV-seropositive. In several experiments an anti-gammadeltaTCR antibody was added to restrict sorting to alphabetaTCR-expressing T cells. In several donors, the dominant CD3+CD56+NKG2C+ clonotypes ranked among the top 10 CD8+ clonotypes, making up roughly 1.0-7.0% of CD8+ T cells. Those dominant clonotypes were again the most abundant among CD3+CD56-NKG2C+ cells in a handful of donors, at 28.3-60.1%. Whether the expanded NKG2C-expressing T cell clones were specific for HCMV antigens remained unclear. All eight donors whose samples were sequenced were randomly selected healthy volunteers, three of them men and five women. To determine HCMV serostatus, a commercial ELISA kit was used to detect HCMV-specific IgG in serum. MIGEC was used to demultiplex reads and group reads by UMI, and MiTCR was used to assemble and quantify clonotypes. Only TCR cDNA sequences supported by at least two reads were kept to exclude erroneous sequences. The tcR package was used for downstream repertoire analysis, and clonotypes were matched between fractions using CDR3 nucleotide sequence together with V segment. VDJmatch was used to annotate antigen specificity against VDJdb, with one amino acid substitution in CDR3 allowed.

Sequencing used CD8+ T cells sorted from blood. Recombination linked TRBV9 to TRBJ2-3, and 7 junctional nucleotides match TRBD2. The source of this sequence is a woman aged 18-29 years in good health. The CDR3 in this case is CASSVDGRGDTQYF. The DNA is TGTGCCAGCAGCGTAGATGGGAGGGGAGATACGCAGTATTTT.